This T cell receptor beta chain was profiled in a study of T cells in localized non-small cell lung cancer. General study results and limits: Multi-region tumor sequencing was not done, so intratumor heterogeneity could not be excluded. The highest T cell clonality was in uninvolved adjacent lung, above tumor. Adjacent lung exhibited a median of about 56 among the 100 most abundant tumor clones. Patients showing higher blood T cell density tended to see longer overall survival.

Germline CDR1 is MDHEN and CDR2 is SYDVKM. This CDR3 contains 15 residues. Trimming removed 6 bases from V and 5 bases from J; junction bases left unmatched: 9. Clones were sequenced by immunoSEQ multiplex PCR, and TCRdb holds only the in-frame ones, with some missing. The profile shows 2,000 to 2,500 clones, around 20% of them singletons. Worth noting for this clone: Its specificity is unknown.

The clonotype comes from a male donor at least 60 years old with stage I lung adenocarcinoma. The sample was lung tumor tissue, taken before any cancer treatment. This chain uses TRBV28 with TRBJ1-1, with TRBD1 matching over 10 bases. The CDR3 DNA sequence: TGTGCCAGCAGCCCCTGGACAGGGGGAAGGACTGAAGCTTTCTTT. Translated: CASSPWTGGRTEAFF.